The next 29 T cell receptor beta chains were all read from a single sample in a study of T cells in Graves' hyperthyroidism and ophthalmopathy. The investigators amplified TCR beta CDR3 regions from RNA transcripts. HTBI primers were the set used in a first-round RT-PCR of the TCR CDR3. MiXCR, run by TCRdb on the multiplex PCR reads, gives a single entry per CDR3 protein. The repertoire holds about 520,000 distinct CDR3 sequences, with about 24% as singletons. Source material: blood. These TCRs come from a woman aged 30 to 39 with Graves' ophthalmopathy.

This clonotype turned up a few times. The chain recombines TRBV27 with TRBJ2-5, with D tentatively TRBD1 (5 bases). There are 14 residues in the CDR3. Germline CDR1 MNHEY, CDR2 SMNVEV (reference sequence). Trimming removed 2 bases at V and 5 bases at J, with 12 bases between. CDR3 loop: CASSLQGLSETQYF. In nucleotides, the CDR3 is TGTGCCAGCAGTTTACAGGGTTTGAGTGAGACCCAGTACTTC.

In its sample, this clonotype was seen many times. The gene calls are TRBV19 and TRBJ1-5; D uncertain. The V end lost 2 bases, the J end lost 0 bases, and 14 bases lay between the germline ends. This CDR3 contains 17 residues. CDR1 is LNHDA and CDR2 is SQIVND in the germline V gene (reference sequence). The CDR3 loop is CASSIWPGLNSNQPQHF. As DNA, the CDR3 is TGTGCCAGTAGTATATGGCCCGGACTCAATAGCAATCAGCCCCAGCATTTT.

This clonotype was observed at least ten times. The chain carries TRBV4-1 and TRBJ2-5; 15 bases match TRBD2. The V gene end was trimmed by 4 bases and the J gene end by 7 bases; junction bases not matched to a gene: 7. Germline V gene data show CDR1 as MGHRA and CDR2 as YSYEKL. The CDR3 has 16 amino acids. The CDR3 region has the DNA TGCGCCAGCAGCCGAGTCGGGACTAGCGGGGGGAGGACCCAGTACTTC. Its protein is CASSRVGTSGGRTQYF.

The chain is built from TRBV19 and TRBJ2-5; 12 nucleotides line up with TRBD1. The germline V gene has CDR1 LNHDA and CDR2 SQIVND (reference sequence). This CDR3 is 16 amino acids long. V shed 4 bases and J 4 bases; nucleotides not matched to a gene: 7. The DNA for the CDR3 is TGTGCCAGTAGTACCAGGGGACAGGGGGCAAGAGAGACCCAGTACTTC. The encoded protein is CASSTRGQGARETQYF. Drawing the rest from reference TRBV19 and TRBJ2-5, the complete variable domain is DGGITQSPKYLFRKEGQNVTLSCEQNLNHDAMYWYRQDPGQGLRLIYYSQIVNDFQKGDIAEGYSVSREKKESFPLTVTSAQKNPTAFYLCASSTRGQGARETQYFGPGTRLLVL.

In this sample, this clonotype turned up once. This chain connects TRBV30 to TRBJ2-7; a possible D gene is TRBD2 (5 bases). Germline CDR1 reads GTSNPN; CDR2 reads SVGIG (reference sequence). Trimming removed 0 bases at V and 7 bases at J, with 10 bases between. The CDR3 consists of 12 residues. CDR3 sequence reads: CAWSVSGGEQYF. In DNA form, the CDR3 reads TGTGCCTGGAGTGTATCAGGAGGAGAGCAGTACTTC.

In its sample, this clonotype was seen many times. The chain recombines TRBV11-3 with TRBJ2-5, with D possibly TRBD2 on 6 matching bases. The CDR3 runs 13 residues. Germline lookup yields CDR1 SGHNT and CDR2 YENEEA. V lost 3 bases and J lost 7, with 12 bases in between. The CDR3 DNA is TGTGCCAGCAGCTTTTCGGGAGAAGGGACCCAGTACTTC. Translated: CASSFSGEGTQYF.

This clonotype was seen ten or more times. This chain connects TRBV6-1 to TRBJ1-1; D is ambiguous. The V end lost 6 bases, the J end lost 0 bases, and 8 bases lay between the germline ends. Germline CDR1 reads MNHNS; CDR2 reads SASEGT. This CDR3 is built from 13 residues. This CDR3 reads CASRPRMNTEAFF. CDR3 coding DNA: TGTGCCAGCAGACCTAGGATGAACACTGAAGCTTTCTTT.

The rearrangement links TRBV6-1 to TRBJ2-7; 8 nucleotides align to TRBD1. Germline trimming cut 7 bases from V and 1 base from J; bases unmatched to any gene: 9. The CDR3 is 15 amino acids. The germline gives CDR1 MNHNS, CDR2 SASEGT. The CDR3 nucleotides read TGTGCCAGCACTAATGACAGGGGCGGATCCTACGAGCAGTACTTC. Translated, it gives CASTNDRGGSYEQYF.

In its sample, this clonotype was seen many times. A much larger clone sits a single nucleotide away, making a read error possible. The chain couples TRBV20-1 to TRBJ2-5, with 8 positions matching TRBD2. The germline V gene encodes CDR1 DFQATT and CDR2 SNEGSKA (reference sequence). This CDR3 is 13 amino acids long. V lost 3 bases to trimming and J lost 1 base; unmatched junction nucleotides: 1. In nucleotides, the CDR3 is TGCAGTGCTAGCGGGGGGGCCCAAGAGACCCAGTACTTC. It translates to CSASGGAQETQYF.

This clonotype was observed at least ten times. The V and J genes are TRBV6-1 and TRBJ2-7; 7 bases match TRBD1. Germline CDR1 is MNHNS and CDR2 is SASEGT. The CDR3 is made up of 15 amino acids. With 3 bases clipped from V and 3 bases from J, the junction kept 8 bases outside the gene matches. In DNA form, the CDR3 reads TGTGCCAGCAGTGACTTCGACAGGGCAGGCTACGAGCAGTACTTC. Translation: CASSDFDRAGYEQYF.

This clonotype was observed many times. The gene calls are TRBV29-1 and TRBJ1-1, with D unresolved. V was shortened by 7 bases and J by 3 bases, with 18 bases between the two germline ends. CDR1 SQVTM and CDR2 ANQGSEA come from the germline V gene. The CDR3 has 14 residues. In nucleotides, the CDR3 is TGCAGCGGTGGACTGGACTCGGAGGACACTGAAGCTTTCTTT. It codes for CSGGLDSEDTEAFF.

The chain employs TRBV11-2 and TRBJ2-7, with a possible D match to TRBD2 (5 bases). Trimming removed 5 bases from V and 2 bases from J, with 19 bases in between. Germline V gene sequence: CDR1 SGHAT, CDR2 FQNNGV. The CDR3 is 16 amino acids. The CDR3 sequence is CASSPRGKSSTYEQYF. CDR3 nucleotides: TGTGCCAGCAGCCCCCGGGGAAAAAGTTCCACCTACGAGCAGTACTTC.

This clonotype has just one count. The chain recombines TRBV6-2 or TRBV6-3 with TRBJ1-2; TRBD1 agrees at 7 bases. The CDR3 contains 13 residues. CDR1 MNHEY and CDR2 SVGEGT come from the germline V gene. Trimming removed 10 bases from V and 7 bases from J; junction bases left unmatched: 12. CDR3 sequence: CAIEQGVSSGYTF. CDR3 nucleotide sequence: TGTGCCATCGAGCAGGGGGTGTCGTCTGGCTACACCTTC.

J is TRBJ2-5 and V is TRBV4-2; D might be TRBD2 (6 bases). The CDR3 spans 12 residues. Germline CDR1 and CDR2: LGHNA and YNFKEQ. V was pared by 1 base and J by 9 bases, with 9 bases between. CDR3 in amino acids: CASSQAGEPQYF. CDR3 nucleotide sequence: TGTGCCAGCAGCCAAGCGGGGGAGCCCCAGTACTTC.

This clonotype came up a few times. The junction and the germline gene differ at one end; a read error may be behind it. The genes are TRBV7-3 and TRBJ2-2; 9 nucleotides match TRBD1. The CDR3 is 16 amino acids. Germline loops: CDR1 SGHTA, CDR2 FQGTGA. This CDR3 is CTSSSSDRGNTGELFF. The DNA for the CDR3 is TGTACCAGCAGCTCCTCGGACAGGGGTAACACCGGGGAGCTGTTTTTT.

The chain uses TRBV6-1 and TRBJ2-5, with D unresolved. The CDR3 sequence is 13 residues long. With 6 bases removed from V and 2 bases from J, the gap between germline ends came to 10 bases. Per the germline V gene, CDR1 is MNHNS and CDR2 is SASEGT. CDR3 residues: CASRFAVQETQYF. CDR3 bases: TGTGCCAGCAGGTTTGCGGTACAAGAGACCCAGTACTTC.

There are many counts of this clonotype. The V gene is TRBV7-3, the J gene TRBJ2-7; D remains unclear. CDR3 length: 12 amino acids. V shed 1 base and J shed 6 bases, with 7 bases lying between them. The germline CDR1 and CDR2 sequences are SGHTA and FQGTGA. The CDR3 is CASSLIGSEQYF. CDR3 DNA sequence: TGTGCCAGCAGCTTAATAGGCTCCGAGCAGTACTTC. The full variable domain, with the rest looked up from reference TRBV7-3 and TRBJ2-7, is GAGVSQTPSNKVTEKGKYVELRCDPISGHTALYWYRQSLGQGPEFLIYFQGTGAADDSGLPNDRFFAVRPEGSVSTLKIQRTERGDSAVYLCASSLIGSEQYFGPGTRLTVT.

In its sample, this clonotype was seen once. CDR3 sequence reads: CASSRFQGVRPQHF. CDR3 bases: TGTGCCAGCAGCCGATTCCAGGGGGTGCGGCCCCAGCATTTT. The J gene is TRBJ1-5, the V gene TRBV12-3 or TRBV12-4; 7 nucleotides agree with TRBD1. The CDR3 has 14 amino acids. V lost 6 bases to trimming and J lost 9 bases; unmatched junction nucleotides: 11.

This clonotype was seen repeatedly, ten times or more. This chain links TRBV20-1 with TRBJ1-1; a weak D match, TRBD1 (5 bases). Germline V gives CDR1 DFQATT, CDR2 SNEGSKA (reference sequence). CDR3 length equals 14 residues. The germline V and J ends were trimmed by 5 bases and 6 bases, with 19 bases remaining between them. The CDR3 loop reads CSAPRTRWAAEAFF. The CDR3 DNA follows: TGCAGTGCTCCCCGGACAAGGTGGGCCGCTGAAGCTTTCTTT.

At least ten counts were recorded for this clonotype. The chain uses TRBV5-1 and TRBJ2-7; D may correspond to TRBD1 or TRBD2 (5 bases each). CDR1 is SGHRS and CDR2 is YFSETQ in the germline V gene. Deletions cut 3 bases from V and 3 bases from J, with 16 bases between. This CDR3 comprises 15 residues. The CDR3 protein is CASSSSTKGVYEQYF. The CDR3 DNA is TGCGCCAGCAGCTCGTCGACTAAAGGGGTCTACGAGCAGTACTTC.

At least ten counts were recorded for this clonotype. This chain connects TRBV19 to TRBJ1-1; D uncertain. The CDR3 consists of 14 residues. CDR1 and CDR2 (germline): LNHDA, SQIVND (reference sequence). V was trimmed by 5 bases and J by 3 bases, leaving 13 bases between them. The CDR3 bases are TGTGCCAGTAGTCCATGGGAGACGGACACTGAAGCTTTCTTT. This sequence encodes CASSPWETDTEAFF. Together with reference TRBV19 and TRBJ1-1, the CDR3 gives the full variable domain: DGGITQSPKYLFRKEGQNVTLSCEQNLNHDAMYWYRQDPGQGLRLIYYSQIVNDFQKGDIAEGYSVSREKKESFPLTVTSAQKNPTAFYLCASSPWETDTEAFFGQGTRLTVV.

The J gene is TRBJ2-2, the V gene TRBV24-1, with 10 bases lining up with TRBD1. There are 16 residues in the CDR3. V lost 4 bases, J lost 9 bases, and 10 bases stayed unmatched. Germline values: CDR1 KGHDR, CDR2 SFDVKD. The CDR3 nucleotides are TGTGCCACCAGTGAGACCCCCGGGACAGGGGCCTGGGAGCTGTTTTTT. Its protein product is CATSETPGTGAWELFF.

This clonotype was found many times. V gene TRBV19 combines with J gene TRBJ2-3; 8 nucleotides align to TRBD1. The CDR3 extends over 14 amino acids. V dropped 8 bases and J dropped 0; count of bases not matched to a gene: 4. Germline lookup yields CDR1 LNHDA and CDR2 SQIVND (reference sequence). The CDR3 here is CASRTGGSTDTQYF. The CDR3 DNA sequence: TGTGCCAGTCGCACAGGGGGTAGCACAGATACGCAGTATTTT. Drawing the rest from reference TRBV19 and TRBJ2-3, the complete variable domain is DGGITQSPKYLFRKEGQNVTLSCEQNLNHDAMYWYRQDPGQGLRLIYYSQIVNDFQKGDIAEGYSVSREKKESFPLTVTSAQKNPTAFYLCASRTGGSTDTQYFGPGTRLTVL.

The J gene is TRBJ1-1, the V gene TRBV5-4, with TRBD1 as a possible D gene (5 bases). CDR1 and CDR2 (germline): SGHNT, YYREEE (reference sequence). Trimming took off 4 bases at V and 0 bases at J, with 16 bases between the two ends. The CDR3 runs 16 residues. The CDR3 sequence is CASSLGPGNMNTEAFF. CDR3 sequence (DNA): TGTGCCAGCAGCCTGGGACCCGGTAACATGAACACTGAAGCTTTCTTT.

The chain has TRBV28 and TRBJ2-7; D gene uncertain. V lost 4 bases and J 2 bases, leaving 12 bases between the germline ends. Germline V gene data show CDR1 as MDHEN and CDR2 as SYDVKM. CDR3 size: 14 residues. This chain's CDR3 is CASSYSRYTYEQYF. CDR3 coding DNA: TGTGCCAGCAGTTACAGCAGGTACACCTACGAGCAGTACTTC.

In DNA, the CDR3 is TGTGCCAGCAGTGAAAAGTCGGCAGCTATCTATGGCTACACCTTC. The encoded protein is CASSEKSAAIYGYTF. The V call is TRBV6-1, the J call TRBJ1-2, with D uncertain. This CDR3 is built from 15 residues. V lost 2 bases and J 4 bases, leaving 14 bases between the germline ends. Germline V lookup: CDR1 MNHNS, CDR2 SASEGT.

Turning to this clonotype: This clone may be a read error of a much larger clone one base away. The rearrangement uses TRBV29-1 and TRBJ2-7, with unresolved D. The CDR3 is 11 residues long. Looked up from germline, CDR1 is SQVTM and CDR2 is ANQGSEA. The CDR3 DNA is TGCAGCGTGGCTAACTACTACGAGCAGTGCTTC. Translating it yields CSVANYYEQCF.

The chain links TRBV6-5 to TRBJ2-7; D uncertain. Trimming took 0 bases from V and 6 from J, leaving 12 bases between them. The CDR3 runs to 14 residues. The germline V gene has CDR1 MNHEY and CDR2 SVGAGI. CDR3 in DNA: TGTGCCAGCAGTTACTCCGGGCAGTCGCGCGAGCAGTACTTC. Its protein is CASSYSGQSREQYF.

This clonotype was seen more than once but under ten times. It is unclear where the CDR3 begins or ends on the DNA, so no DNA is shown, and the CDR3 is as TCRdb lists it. CDR3: CASSILVGQRELFF. This chain links TRBV28 with TRBJ2-2; the D call of TRBD1 is as the table states it, not checked on the DNA. Germline-derived CDR1 and CDR2 are MDHEN and SYDVKM. A total of 14 residues make up the CDR3, ends included.